The T cell receptor (beta chain) under discussion was sequenced for a study of blood T cell repertoires in COVID-19 (dated by TCRdb to 2018 to 2020). With respect to the entire study: Collaborator samples came from the United States, Italy and Spain and covered acute and convalescent phases of COVID-19. The material from the prospective study consisted of cDNA or gDNA derived from T cells, B-cell-depleted T cells, or PBMCs. Deeply sampled blood TCRbeta repertoires from subjects exposed to, actively infected with, or recovered from COVID-19 were included in the dataset. The repertoires were made available in a free public database intended to serve as a resource for research on the immune response to SARS-CoV-2. The samples were drawn from two sources: the first 160 participants of the ongoing ImmuneRACE study, and some 1,300 subjects contributed by 6 global collaborators. Sample metadata almost always included a de-identified subject ID, COVID-19 status, age in years and sex. Where HLA class I and class II types were available, the types were taken from metadata supplied by the sample provider, not from assay-based typing. What the study reported, not specific to this receptor: Clinical and demographic metadata were provided uncurated, with the amount varying by source and participant.

Each collaborating institution followed its own protocols to collect whole blood in K2EDTA tubes. For TCRbeta analysis, collaborators shipped samples as frozen whole blood, isolated PBMCs, or DNA extracted from either of those sample types. TCRbeta CDR3 regions were amplified from genomic DNA using the immunoSEQ Assay, a bias-controlled multiplex PCR. From the authors' description of their analysis: Within the assay, amplification of reference gene primers was used to estimate how many nucleated cells each sample contained. Sequence reads were collapsed and filtered to measure the absolute abundance of every unique TCRbeta CDR3 rearrangement. For each sample, productive Simpson clonality was calculated as the square root of Simpson's diversity index across productive rearrangements. Held by TCRdb, this immuneACCESS table contains in-frame sequences only and omits some clones. Under half of the omission traces to an unresolved V gene where checked; the cause of the rest is unknown. V and J calls and clone size are copied from that table; D and trimming were computed from the DNA. Within this sample are 120,000 or so clones, with roughly four fifths of them counted one time only. Around 5.5% of the sample comes from the top ten.

This clone has more than one count but fewer than ten. Its recognized antigen is unknown. No qualities accompany the bases; no much larger clone lies one base away. Based on the germline V gene (reference sequence), the CDR1 and CDR2 sequences are LGHDT and YNNKEL. V sheds 4 bases and J sheds 6 bases, leaving 15 bases between their ends. Inclusive of the bounding cysteine and phenylalanine, the CDR3 is 15 residues long. Left in the record is the CDR3 DNA by itself, 45 bases read in frame from the first base. The rearranged chain carries TRBV3-1 (or the pseudogene TRBV3-2) and TRBJ2-2; the D segment cannot be called with confidence. The receptor was derived from a man in his 60s with acute or convalescent COVID-19. Sequences were obtained from peripheral blood. The CDR3 in this case is CASSLLHSLAGELFF. The DNA sequence is TGTGCCAGCAGCCTCCTCCATTCCCTAGCCGGGGAGCTGTTTTTT.